This record concerns one T cell receptor beta chain sequence. Other DNA sequences in this sample translate to the same CDR3. This sample was included in a study of T cell changes during pregnancy in multiple sclerosis. With V trimmed by 4 bases and J by 2 bases, 1 base remained unmatched. Germline V lookup: CDR1 SQVTM, CDR2 ANQGSEA. The CDR3 extends over 12 amino acids. The protocol was immunoSEQ multiplex PCR, while the TCRdb copy is restricted to in-frame clones and leaves out a portion. The sample has 25,000 to 35,000 clones; almost 90% are singletons. This sequence originates from a female donor with multiple sclerosis, enrolled in a pregnancy study. This sequence joins TRBV29-1 and TRBJ1-2, with 7 nucleotides matching TRBD1. Sequenced here: CD8+ T cells from peripheral blood mononuclear cells, sampled in the second trimester of pregnancy. CDR3 coding DNA: TGCAGCGTTGGGACAGGCAACTATGGCTACACCTTC. This codes for CSVGTGNYGYTF.